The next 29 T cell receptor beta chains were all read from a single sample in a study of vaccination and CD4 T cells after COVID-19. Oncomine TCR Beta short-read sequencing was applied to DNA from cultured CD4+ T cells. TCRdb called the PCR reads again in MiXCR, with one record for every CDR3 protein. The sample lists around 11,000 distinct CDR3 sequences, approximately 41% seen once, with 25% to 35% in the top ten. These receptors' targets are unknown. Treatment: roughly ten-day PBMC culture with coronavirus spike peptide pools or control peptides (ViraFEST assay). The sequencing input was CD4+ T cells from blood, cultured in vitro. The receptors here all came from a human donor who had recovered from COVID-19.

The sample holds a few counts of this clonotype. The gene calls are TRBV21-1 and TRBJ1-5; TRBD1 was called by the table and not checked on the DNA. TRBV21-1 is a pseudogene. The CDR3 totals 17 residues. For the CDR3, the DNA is TGTGCCAGCAGCCCGGACAGCTATTGTTTAATTGCTCAGCCCCAGCATTTT. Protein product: CASSPDSYCLIAQPQHF.

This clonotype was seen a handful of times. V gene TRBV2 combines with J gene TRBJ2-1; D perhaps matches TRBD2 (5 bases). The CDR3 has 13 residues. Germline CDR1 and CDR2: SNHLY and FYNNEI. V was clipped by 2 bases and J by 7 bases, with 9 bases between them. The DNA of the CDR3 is TGTGCCAGCAGTGAACAAGGGAGAAATGAGCAGTTCTTC. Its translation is CASSEQGRNEQFF.

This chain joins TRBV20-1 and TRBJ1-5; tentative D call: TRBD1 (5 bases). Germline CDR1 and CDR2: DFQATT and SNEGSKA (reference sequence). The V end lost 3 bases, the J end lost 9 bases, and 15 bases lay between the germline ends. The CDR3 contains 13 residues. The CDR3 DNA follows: TGCAGTGCTAGTACGGGACCCCATGGGCCCCAGCATTTT. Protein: CSASTGPHGPQHF.

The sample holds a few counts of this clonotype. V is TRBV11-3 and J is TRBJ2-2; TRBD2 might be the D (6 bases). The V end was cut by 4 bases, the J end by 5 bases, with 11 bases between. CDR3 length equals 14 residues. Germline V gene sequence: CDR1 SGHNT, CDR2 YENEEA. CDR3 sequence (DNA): TGTGCCAGCAGCTCCTTTCGGGGGACCGGGGAGCTGTTTTTT. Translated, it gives CASSSFRGTGELFF.

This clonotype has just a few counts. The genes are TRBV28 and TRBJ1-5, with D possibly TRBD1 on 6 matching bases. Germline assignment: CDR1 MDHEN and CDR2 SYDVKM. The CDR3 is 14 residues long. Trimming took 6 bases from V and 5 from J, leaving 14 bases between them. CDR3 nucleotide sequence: TGTGCCAGCAGGACCCCGGGGGCCCATCAGCCCCAGCATTTT. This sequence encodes CASRTPGAHQPQHF.

CDR3 region: CASSLATGVTGELFF. For the CDR3, the DNA is TGTGCCAGCAGCTTGGCCACAGGGGTCACCGGGGAGCTGTTTTTT. The chain uses TRBV11-2 and TRBJ2-2, with 7 bases that match TRBD1. Germline V gene data show CDR1 as SGHAT and CDR2 as FQNNGV. The CDR3 spans 15 residues. V trimming: 3 bases; J trimming: 4 bases; junction bases outside the gene matches: 5.

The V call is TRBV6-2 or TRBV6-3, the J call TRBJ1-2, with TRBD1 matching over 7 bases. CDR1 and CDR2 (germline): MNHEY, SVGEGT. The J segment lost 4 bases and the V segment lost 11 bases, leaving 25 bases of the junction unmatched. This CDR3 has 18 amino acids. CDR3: CASRWRGGAGQESYGYTF. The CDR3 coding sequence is TGTGCCTCCAGGTGGAGGGGGGGGGCCGGACAGGAGAGCTATGGCTACACCTTC.

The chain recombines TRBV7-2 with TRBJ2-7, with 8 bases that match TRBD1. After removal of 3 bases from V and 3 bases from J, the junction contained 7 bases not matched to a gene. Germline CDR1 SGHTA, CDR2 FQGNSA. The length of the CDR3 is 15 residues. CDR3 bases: TGTGCCAGCAGCTTGGGACAGGCGGCGGACTACGAGCAGTACTTC. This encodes CASSLGQAADYEQYF.

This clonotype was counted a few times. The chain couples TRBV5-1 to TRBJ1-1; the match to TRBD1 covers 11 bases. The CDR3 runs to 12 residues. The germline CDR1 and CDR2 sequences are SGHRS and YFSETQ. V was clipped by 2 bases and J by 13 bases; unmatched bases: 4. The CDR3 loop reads CASSLGQGAVFF. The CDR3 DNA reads TGCGCCAGCAGCTTAGGACAGGGGGCAGTTTTCTTT. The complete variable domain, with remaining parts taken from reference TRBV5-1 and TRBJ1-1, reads KAGVTQTPRYLIKTRGQQVTLSCSPISGHRSVSWYQQTPGQGLQFLFEYFSETQRNKGNFPGRFSGRQFSNSRSEMNVSTLELGDSALYLCASSLGQGAVFFGQGTRLTVV.

For the CDR3, the DNA is TGTGCCAGCGGGGCCAGGGTATATTCACCCCTCCACTTT. This translates into CASGARVYSPLHF. The chain couples TRBV6-1 to TRBJ1-6, with a tentative D call TRBD1 (5 bases). Trimming shortened V by 8 bases and J by 8 bases, and 13 bases separated the two germline ends. Germline V CDR1 and CDR2: MNHNS, SASEGT. This CDR3 comprises 13 residues.

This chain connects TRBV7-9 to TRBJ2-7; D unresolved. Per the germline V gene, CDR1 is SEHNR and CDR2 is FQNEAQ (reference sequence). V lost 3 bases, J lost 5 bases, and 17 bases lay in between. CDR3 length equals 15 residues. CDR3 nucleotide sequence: TGTGCCAGCAGCTTTTCTGGGGTGATCAGCCACGAGCAGTACTTC. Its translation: CASSFSGVISHEQYF.

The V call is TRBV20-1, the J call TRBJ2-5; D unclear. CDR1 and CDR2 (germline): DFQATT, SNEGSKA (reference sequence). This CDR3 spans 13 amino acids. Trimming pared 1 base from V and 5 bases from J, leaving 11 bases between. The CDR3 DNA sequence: TGCAGTGCTAGAGGCCTCCTAGATGAGACCCAGTACTTC. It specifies CSARGLLDETQYF.

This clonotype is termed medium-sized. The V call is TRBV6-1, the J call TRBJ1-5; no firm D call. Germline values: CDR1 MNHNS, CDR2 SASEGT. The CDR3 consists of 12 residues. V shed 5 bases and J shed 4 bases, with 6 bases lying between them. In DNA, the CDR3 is TGTGCCAGCAGTCTGGGAAATCAGCCCCAGCATTTT. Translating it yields CASSLGNQPQHF.

CDR3 residues: CASRGLAENNEQFF. The CDR3 nucleotides are TGTGCCAGCAGGGGACTAGCGGAGAACAATGAGCAGTTCTTC. The chain couples TRBV28 to TRBJ2-1, with 11 bases fitting TRBD2. V shed 6 bases and J 5 bases; nucleotides not matched to a gene: 3. Germline V gene sequence: CDR1 MDHEN, CDR2 SYDVKM. The CDR3 consists of 14 residues.

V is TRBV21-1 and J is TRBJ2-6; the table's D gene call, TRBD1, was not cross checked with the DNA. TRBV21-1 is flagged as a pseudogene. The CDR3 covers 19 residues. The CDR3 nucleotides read TGTGCCAGCAGCAAAGGGGGCCAGGCCCATCTCTCTGGGGCCAACGTCCTGACTTTC. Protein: CASSKGGQAHLSGANVLTF.

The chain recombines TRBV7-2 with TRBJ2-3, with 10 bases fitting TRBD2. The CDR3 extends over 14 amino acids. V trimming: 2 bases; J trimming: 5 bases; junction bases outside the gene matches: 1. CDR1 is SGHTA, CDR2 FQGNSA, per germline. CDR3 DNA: TGTGCCAGCAGCTTACAGCGGGGGGGAGATACGCAGTATTTT. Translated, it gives CASSLQRGGDTQYF.

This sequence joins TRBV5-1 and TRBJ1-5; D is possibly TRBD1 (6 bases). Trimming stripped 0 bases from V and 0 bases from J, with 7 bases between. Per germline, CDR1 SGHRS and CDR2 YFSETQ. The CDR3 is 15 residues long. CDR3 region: CASSLEGDSNQPQHF. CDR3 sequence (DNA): TGCGCCAGCAGCTTGGAGGGGGATAGCAATCAGCCCCAGCATTTT.

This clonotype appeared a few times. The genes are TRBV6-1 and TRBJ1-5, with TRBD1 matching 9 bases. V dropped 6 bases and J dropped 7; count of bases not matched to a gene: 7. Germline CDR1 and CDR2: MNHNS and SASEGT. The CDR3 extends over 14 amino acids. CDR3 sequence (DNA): TGTGCCAGCAGGTCGGGACAGGGCGGACAGCCCCAGCATTTT. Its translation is CASRSGQGGQPQHF.

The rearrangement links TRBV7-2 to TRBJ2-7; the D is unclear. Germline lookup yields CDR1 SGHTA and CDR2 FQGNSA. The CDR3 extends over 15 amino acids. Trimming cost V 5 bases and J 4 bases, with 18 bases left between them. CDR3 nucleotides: TGTGCCAGCAGCCCCGTGGCAGTCCCATATTACGAGCAGTACTTC. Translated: CASSPVAVPYYEQYF.

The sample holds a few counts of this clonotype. The CDR3 loop reads CASIVTTEAFF. Written as DNA, the CDR3 is TGTGCCAGCATTGTAACAACTGAAGCTTTCTTT. This chain connects TRBV6-1 to TRBJ1-1; D is uncertain. V was pared by 7 bases and J by 5 bases, with 8 bases between. This CDR3 spans 11 amino acids. The germline V gene has CDR1 MNHNS and CDR2 SASEGT.

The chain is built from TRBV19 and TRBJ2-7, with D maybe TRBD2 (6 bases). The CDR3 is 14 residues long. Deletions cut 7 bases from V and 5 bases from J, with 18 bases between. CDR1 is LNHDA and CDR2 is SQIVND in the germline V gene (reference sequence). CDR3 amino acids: CASKDVGGGDEQYF. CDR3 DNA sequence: TGTGCCAGTAAAGATGTGGGTGGAGGGGACGAGCAGTACTTC.

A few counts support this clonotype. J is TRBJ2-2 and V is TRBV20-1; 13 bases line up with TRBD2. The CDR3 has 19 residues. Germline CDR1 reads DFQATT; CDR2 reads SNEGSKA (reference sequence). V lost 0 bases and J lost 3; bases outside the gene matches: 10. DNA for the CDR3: TGCAGTGCTAGAGATTGGCGGACTAGCGGGAGTGGTGACACCGGGGAGCTGTTTTTT. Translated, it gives CSARDWRTSGSGDTGELFF.

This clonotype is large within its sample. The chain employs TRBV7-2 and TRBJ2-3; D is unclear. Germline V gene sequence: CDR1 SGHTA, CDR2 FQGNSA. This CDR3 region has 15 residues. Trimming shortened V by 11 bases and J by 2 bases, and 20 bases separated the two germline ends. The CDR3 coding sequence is TGTGCCTCCGCCCCGGAATATATGTACACAGATACGCAGTATTTT. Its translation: CASAPEYMYTDTQYF. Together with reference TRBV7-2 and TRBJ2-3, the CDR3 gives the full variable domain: GAGVSQSPSNKVTEKGKDVELRCDPISGHTALYWYRQSLGQGLEFLIYFQGNSAPDKSGLPSDRFSAERTGGSVSTLTIQRTQQEDSAVYLCASAPEYMYTDTQYFGPGTRLTVL.

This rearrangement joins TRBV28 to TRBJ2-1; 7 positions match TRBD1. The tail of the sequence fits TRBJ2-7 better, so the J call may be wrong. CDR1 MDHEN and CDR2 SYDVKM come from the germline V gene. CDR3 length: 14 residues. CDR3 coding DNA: TGTGCCAGCAGTTCGGGACAGCCCTTGGACGAGCAGTACTTC. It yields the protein CASSSGQPLDEQYF.

This CDR3 reads CSAPAAQRTDTQYF. The CDR3 nucleotides are TGCAGTGCTCCCGCGGCCCAACGCACAGATACGCAGTATTTT. This rearrangement joins TRBV20-1 to TRBJ2-3; D gene uncertain. This CDR3 spans 14 amino acids. Deletions cut 5 bases from V and 1 base from J, with 13 bases between. CDR1 DFQATT and CDR2 SNEGSKA come from the germline V gene (reference sequence).

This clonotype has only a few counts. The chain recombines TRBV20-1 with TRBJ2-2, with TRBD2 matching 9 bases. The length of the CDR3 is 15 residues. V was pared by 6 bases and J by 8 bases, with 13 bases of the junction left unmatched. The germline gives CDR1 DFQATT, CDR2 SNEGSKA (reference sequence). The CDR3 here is CSARLAGGLAGELFF. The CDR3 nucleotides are TGCAGTGCCAGGTTGGCGGGAGGGCTGGCGGGGGAGCTGTTTTTT.

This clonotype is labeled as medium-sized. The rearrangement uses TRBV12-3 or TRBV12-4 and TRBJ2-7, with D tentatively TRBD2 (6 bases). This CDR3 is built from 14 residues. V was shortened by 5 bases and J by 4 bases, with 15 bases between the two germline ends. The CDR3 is CASSASGAGYEQYF. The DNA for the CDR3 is TGTGCCAGCAGTGCCTCGGGAGCCGGTTACGAGCAGTACTTC.

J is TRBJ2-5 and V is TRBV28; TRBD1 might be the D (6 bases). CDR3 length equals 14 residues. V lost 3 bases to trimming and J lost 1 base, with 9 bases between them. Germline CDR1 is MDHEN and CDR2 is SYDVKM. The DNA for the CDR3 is TGTGCCAGCAGTTTGTTCAGGGGCCAAGAGACCCAGTACTTC. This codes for CASSLFRGQETQYF.

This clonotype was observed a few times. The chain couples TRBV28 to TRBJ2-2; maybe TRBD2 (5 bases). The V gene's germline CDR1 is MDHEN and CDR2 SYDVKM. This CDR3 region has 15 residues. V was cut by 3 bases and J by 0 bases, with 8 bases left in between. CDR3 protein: CASSFGLTNTGELFF. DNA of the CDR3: TGTGCCAGCAGTTTCGGACTGACGAACACCGGGGAGCTGTTTTTT.